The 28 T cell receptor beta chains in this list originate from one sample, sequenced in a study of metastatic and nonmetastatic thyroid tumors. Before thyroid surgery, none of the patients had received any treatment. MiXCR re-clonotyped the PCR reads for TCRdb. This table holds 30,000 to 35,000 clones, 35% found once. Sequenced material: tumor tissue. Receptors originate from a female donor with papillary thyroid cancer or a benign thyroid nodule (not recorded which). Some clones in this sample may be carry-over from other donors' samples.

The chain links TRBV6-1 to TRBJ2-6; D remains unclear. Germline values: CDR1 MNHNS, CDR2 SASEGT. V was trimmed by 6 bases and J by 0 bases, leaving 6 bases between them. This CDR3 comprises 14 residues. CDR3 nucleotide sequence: TGTGCCAGCAGGCGAAGCTCTGGGGCCAACGTCCTGACTTTC. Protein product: CASRRSSGANVLTF.

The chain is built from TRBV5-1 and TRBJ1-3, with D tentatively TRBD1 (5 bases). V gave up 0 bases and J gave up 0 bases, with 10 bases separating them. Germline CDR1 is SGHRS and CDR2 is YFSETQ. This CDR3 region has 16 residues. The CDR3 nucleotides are TGCGCCAGCAGCTTGGTCGGGGCCGACTCTGGAAACACCATATATTTT. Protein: CASSLVGADSGNTIYF.

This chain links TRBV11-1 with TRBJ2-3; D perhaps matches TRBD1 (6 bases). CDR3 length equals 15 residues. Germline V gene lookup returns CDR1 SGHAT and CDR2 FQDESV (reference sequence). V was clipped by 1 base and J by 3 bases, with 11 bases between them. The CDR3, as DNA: TGTGCCAGCAGCTTAGTTACAGGGAAGACAGATACGCAGTATTTT. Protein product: CASSLVTGKTDTQYF.

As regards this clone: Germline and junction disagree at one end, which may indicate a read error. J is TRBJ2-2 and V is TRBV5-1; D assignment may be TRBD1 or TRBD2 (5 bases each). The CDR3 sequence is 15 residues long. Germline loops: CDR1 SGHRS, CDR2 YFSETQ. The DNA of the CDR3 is TGCGCCAGCAGCTTTACTAGGGGACCCACCGGGGAGCTGTCTTTT. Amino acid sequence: CASSFTRGPTGELSF.

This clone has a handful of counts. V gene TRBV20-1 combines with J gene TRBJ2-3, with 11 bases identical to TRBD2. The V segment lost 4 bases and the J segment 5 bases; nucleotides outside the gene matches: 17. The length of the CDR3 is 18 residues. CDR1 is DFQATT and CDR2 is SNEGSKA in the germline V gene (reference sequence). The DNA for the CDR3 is TGCAGTGCTAATAGACTAGCGGGAAGAATCCAAGGGGGAGATACGCAGTATTTT. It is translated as CSANRLAGRIQGGDTQYF.

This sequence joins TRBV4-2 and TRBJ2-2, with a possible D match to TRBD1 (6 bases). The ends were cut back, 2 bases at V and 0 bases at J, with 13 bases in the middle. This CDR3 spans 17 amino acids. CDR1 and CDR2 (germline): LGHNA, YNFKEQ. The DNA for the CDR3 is TGTGCCAGCAGCCAATTAACAGGGACCGCGAACACCGGGGAGCTGTTTTTT. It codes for CASSQLTGTANTGELFF.

CDR3 DNA sequence: TGTGCCAGCAGTTTAATGGAGGGATGGAATTCACCCCTCCACTTT. Its translation is CASSLMEGWNSPLHF. The chain has TRBV27 and TRBJ1-6; unclear D gene. The CDR3 runs 15 residues. CDR1 is MNHEY, CDR2 SMNVEV, per germline (reference sequence). The germline V and J ends were trimmed by 2 bases and 7 bases, with 12 bases remaining between them.

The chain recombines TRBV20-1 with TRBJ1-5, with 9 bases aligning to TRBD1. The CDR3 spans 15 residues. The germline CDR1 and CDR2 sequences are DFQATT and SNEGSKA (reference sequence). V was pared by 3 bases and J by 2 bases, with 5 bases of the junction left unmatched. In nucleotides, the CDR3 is TGCAGTGCTAGCCCGGGACAGGGAGGCAATCAGCCCCAGCATTTT. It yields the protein CSASPGQGGNQPQHF.

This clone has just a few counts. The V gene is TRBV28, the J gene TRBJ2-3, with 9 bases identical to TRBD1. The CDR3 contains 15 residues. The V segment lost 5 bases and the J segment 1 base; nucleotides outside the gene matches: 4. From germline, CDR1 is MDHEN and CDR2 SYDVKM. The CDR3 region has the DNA TGTGCCAGCAGTCGACGGACAGGGGGCACAGATACGCAGTATTTT. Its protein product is CASSRRTGGTDTQYF.

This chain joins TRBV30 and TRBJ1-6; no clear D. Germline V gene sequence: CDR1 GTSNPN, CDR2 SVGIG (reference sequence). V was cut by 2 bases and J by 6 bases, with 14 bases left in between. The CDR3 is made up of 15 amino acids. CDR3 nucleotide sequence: TGTGCCTGGAGTATCGGGCAGCGAAGTAATTCACCCCTCCACTTT. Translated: CAWSIGQRSNSPLHF. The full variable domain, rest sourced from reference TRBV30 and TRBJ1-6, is SQTIHQWPATLVQPVGSPLSLECTVEGTSNPNLYWYRQAAGRGLQLLFYSVGIGQISSEVPQNLSASRPQDRQFILSSKKLLLSDSGFYLCAWSIGQRSNSPLHFGNGTRLTVT.

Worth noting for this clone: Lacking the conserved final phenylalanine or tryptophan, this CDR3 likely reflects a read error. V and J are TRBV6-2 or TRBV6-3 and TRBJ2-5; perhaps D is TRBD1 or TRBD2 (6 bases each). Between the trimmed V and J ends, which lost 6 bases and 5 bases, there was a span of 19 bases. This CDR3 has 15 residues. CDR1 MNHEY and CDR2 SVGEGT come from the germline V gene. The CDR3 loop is CASSLRGFGGETQYS. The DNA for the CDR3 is TGTGCCAGCAGCCTCAGGGGTTTTGGAGGGGAGACCCAGTACTCC.

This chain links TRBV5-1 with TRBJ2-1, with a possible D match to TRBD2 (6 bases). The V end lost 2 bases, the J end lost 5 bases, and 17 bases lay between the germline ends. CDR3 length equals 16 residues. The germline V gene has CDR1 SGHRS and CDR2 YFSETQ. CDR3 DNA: TGCGCCAGCAGCTTTACTCCCGGGGGTCAAAACAATGAGCAGTTCTTC. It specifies CASSFTPGGQNNEQFF.

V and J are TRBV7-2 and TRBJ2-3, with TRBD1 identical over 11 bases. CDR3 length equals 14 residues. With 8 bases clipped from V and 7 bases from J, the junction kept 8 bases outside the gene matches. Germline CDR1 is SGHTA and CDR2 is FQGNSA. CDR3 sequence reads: CASRSGTGGYTQYF. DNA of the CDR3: TGTGCCAGCCGATCCGGGACAGGGGGGTATACGCAGTATTTT. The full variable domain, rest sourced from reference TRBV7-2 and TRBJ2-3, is GAGVSQSPSNKVTEKGKDVELRCDPISGHTALYWYRQSLGQGLEFLIYFQGNSAPDKSGLPSDRFSAERTGGSVSTLTIQRTQQEDSAVYLCASRSGTGGYTQYFGPGTRLTVL.

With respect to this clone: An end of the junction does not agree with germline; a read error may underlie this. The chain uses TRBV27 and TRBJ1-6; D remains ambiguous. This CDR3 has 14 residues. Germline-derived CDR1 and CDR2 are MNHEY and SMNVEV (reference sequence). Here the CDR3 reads CASRLSDGNSPLHF. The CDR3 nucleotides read TGTGCCAGCAGATTATCCGACGGTAATTCACCCCTCCACTTT.

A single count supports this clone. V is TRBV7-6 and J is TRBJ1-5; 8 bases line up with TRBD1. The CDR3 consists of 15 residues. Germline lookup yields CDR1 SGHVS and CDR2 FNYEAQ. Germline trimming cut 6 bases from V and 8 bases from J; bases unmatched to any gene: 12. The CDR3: CASSPTGDRGEPQHF. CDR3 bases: TGTGCCAGCAGTCCGACGGGCGACAGGGGTGAGCCCCAGCATTTT.

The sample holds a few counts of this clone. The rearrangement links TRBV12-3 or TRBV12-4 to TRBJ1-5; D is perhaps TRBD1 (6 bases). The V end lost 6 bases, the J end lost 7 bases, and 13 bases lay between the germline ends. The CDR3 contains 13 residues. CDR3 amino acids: CASRAGVMQPQHF. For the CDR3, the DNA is TGTGCCAGCAGGGCAGGGGTTATGCAGCCCCAGCATTTT.

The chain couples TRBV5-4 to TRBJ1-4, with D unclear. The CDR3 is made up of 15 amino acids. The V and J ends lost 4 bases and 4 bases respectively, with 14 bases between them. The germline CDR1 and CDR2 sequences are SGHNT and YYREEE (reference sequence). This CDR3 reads CASSRTTAINEKLFF. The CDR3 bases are TGTGCCAGCAGCAGAACAACGGCGATTAATGAAAAACTGTTTTTT. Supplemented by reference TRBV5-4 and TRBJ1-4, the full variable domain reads ETGVTQSPTHLIKTRGQQVTLRCSSQSGHNTVSWYQQALGQGPQFIFQYYREEENGRGNFPPRFSGLQFPNYSSELNVNALELDDSALYLCASSRTTAINEKLFFGSGTQLSVL.

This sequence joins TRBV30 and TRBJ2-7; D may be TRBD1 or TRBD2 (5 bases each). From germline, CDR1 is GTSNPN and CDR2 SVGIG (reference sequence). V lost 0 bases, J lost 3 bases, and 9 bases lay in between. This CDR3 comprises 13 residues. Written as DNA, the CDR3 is TGTGCCTGGAGTGTTGGGGACGACTACGAGCAGTACGTC. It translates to CAWSVGDDYEQYV.

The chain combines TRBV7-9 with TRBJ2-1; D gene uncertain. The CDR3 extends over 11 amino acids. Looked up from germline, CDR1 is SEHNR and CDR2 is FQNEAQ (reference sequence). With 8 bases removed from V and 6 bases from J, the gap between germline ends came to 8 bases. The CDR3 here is CASGQSNEQFF. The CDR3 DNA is TGTGCCAGCGGGCAAAGCAATGAGCAGTTCTTC.

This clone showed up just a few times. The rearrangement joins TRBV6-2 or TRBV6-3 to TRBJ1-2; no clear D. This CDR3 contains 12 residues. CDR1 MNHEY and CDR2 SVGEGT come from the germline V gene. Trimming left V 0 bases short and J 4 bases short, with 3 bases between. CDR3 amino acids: CASSYSGYGYTF. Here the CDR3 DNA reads TGTGCCAGCAGTTACTCGGGCTATGGCTACACCTTC.

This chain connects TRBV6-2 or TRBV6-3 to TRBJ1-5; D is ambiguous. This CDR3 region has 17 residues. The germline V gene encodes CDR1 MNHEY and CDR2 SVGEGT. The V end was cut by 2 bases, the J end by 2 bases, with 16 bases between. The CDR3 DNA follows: TGTGCCAGCAGTTACCCTACCATGGGGTCGCGCAATCAGCCCCAGCATTTT. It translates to CASSYPTMGSRNQPQHF.

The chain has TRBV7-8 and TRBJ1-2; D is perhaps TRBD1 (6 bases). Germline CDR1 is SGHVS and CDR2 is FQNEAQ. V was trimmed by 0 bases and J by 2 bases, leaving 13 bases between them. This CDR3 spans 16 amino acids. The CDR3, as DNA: TGTGCCAGCAGCTTAGCTCCGGGAGGGGGAAACTATGGCTACACCTTC. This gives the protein CASSLAPGGGNYGYTF.

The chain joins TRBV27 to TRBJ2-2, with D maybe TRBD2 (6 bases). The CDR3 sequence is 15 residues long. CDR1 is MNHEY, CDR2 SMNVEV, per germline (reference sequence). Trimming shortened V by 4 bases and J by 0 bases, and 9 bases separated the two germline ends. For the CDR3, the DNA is TGTGCCAGCAGTTGGACTAACGCGAACACCGGGGAGCTGTTTTTT. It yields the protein CASSWTNANTGELFF.

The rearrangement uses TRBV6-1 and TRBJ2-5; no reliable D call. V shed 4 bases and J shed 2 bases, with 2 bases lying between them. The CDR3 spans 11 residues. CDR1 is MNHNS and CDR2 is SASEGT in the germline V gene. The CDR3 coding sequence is TGTGCCAGCAGTGGGCAAGAGACCCAGTACTTC. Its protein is CASSGQETQYF.

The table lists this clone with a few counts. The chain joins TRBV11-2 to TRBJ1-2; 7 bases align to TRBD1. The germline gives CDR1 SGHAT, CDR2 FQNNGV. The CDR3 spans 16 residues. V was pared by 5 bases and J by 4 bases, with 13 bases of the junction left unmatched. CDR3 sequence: CASSPMEGARSYGYTF. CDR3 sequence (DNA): TGTGCCAGCAGCCCAATGGAGGGGGCTCGGTCCTATGGCTACACCTTC.

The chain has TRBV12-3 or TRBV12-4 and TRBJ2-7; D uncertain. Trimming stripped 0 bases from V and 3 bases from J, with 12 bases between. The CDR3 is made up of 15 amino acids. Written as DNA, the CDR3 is TGTGCCAGCAGTTTAGCGGGGTACGGCAACTACGAGCAGTACTTC. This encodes CASSLAGYGNYEQYF.

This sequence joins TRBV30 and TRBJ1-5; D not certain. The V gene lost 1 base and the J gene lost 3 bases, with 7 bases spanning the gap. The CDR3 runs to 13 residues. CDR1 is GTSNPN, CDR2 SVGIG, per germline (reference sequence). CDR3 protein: CAWSEWFNQPQHF. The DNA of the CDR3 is TGTGCCTGGAGTGAGTGGTTCAATCAGCCCCAGCATTTT.

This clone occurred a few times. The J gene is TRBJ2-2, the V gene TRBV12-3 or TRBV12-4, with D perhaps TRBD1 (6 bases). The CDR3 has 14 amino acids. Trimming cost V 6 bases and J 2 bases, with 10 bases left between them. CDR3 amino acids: CASSYRVNTGELFF. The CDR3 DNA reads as TGTGCCAGCAGCTACAGGGTTAACACCGGGGAGCTGTTTTTT.